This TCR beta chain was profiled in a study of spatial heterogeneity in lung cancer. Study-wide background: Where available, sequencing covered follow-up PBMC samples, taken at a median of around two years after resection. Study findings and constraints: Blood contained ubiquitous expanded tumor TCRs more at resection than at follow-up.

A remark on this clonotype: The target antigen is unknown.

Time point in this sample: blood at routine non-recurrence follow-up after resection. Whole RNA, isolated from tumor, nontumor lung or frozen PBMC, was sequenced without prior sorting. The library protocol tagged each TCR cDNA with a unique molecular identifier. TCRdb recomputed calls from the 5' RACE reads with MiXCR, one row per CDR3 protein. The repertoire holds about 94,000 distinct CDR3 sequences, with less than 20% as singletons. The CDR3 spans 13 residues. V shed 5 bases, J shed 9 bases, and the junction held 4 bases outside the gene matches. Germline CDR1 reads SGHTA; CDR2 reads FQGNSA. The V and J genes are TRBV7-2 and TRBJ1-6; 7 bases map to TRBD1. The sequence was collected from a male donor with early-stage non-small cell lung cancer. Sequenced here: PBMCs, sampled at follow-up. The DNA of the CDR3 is TGTGCCAGCAGCCTACGGGACAGTTCACCCCTCCACTTT. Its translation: CASSLRDSSPLHF.